The 13 T cell receptor beta chains reported below all come from one sample, sequenced in a study of blood T cell repertoires in COVID-19. TCRdb's table, derived via immunoSEQ multiplex PCR, lists solely in-frame clones and lacks some. In the table there are over 350,000 clones, around nine tenths of which are singletons. Sequencing was done on a sample of PBMCs or T cells enriched from blood (not recorded which). These receptors all come from a woman aged 50 to 60 who had recovered from COVID-19.

The chain has TRBV2 and TRBJ1-1, with TRBD1 identical over 9 bases. Germline trimming cut 5 bases from V and 10 bases from J; bases unmatched to any gene: 14. The V gene's germline CDR1 is SNHLY and CDR2 FYNNEI. CDR3 length equals 15 residues. The CDR3 DNA is TGTGCCAGCAGTCAGACCGGACAGGGGAGAATTTCAGCTTTCTTT. It yields the protein CASSQTGQGRISAFF.

This clone has only a few counts. The chain joins TRBV7-9 to TRBJ2-7; perhaps TRBD1 as D (6 bases). Germline CDR1 reads SEHNR; CDR2 reads FQNEAQ (reference sequence). Between the trimmed V and J ends, which lost 4 bases and 3 bases, there was a span of 7 bases. This CDR3 is built from 12 residues. This chain's CDR3 is CASSWDNYEQYF. CDR3 coding DNA: TGTGCCAGCAGCTGGGACAACTACGAGCAGTACTTC.

The chain carries TRBV11-3 and TRBJ2-3; D is possibly TRBD2 (5 bases). Germline V gene lookup returns CDR1 SGHNT and CDR2 YENEEA. This CDR3 has 13 residues. With 3 bases removed from V and 6 bases from J, the gap between germline ends came to 10 bases. Here the CDR3 DNA reads TGTGCCAGCAGCTTGTACGGGGTTGATACGCAGTATTTT. Translation: CASSLYGVDTQYF. The full variable domain, its missing parts supplied by reference TRBV11-3 and TRBJ2-3, is EAGVVQSPRYKIIEKKQPVAFWCNPISGHNTLYWYLQNLGQGPELLIRYENEEAVDDSQLPKDRFSAERLKGVDSTLKIQPAELGDSAVYLCASSLYGVDTQYFGPGTRLTVL.

The chain joins TRBV9 to TRBJ2-7, with D possibly matching TRBD2 (6 bases). V lost 0 bases to trimming and J lost 2 bases, with 9 bases between them. CDR3 length: 14 residues. Germline CDR1 SGDLS, CDR2 YYNGEE. The CDR3, as DNA: TGTGCCAGCAGCGTAGAGGGACTTACCTACGAGCAGTACTTC. Translation: CASSVEGLTYEQYF. Full variable domain (outside the CDR3, taken from reference TRBV9 and TRBJ2-7): DSGVTQTPKHLITATGQRVTLRCSPRSGDLSVYWYQQSLDQGLQFLIQYYNGEERAKGNILERFSAQQFPDLHSELNLSSLELGDSALYFCASSVEGLTYEQYFGPGTRLTVT.

On this clone itself: This same CDR3 is encoded by further DNA sequences in the sample. The gene calls are TRBV11-2 and TRBJ2-3; D possibly corresponds to TRBD2 (5 bases). This CDR3 is built from 12 residues. V lost 3 bases, J lost 6 bases, and 7 bases lay in between. Per germline, CDR1 SGHAT and CDR2 FQNNGV. Written as DNA, the CDR3 is TGTGCCAGCAGCTTGGGCGGGGATACGCAGTATTTT. Translated: CASSLGGDTQYF.

The chain couples TRBV27 to TRBJ1-5; 9 positions agree with TRBD1. There are 18 residues in the CDR3. Losses at the gene ends were 5 bases for V and 0 bases for J; bases not matched to a gene: 11. Germline V CDR1 and CDR2: MNHEY, SMNVEV (reference sequence). The CDR3 reads CASSAGQGLSNSNQPQHF. In nucleotides, the CDR3 is TGTGCCAGCAGTGCGGGACAGGGTCTCTCGAATAGCAATCAGCCCCAGCATTTT.

The chain employs TRBV14 and TRBJ1-1; possibly TRBD1 for D (6 bases). V was shortened by 7 bases and J by 9 bases, with 15 bases between the two germline ends. CDR1 is SGHDN, CDR2 FVKESK, per germline. The CDR3 runs to 12 residues. The CDR3 here is CASTRGTGKAFF. The CDR3 DNA is TGTGCCAGCACTCGTGGAACAGGGAAAGCTTTCTTT.

The chain has TRBV2 and TRBJ1-4; 11 bases match TRBD1. V gave up 6 bases and J gave up 0 bases; unmatched junction bases: 6. The CDR3 contains 17 residues. Germline CDR1 and CDR2: SNHLY and FYNNEI. The CDR3 region has the DNA TGTGCCAGCAGACAATGGGGACAGGGGGCAACTAATGAAAAACTGTTTTTT. It specifies CASRQWGQGATNEKLFF.

Details on this clone: Other DNA sequences in the sample encode the same CDR3. The chain couples TRBV3-1 (or the pseudogene TRBV3-2) to TRBJ1-1, with D possibly being TRBD1 (5 bases). The CDR3 is 14 residues long. Between the trimmed V and J ends, which lost 3 bases and 0 bases, there was a span of 8 bases. CDR1 and CDR2 (germline): LGHDT, YNNKEL (reference sequence). DNA of the CDR3: TGTGCCAGCAGCCAGGGGCAGGTGAACACTGAAGCTTTCTTT. Protein: CASSQGQVNTEAFF.

The V and J genes are TRBV3-1 (or the pseudogene TRBV3-2) and TRBJ2-7; 9 bases fit TRBD1. Unmatched junction bases numbered 6, after V lost 0 bases and J lost 3 bases. Per germline, CDR1 LGHDT and CDR2 YNNKEL (reference sequence). There are 16 residues in the CDR3. The CDR3 loop reads CASSQDIGQGYYEQYF. The CDR3 DNA follows: TGTGCCAGCAGCCAAGATATAGGACAGGGGTACTACGAGCAGTACTTC.

The chain is built from TRBV30 and TRBJ2-1; 7 bases are a match to TRBD1. Losses at the gene ends were 4 bases for V and 7 bases for J; bases not matched to a gene: 7. CDR1 is GTSNPN and CDR2 is SVGIG in the germline V gene (reference sequence). The CDR3 loop spans 13 amino acids. CDR3 bases: TGTGCCTGGATACGACAGGGTTTGAATGAGCAGTTCTTC. It translates to CAWIRQGLNEQFF.

This rearrangement joins TRBV6-4 to TRBJ1-5, with TRBD1 matching 8 bases. The CDR3 is 21 amino acids. J lost 5 bases, V lost 0 bases, and 21 bases had no gene match. Germline V CDR1 and CDR2: MRHNA, SNTAGT. The CDR3: CASSDSIFKIRDRGFDQPQHF. The CDR3 bases are TGTGCCAGCAGTGACTCAATCTTTAAGATCCGAGACAGGGGTTTCGATCAGCCCCAGCATTTT.

The chain couples TRBV6-2 or TRBV6-3 to TRBJ2-2; no firm D call. Germline V gene data show CDR1 as MNHEY and CDR2 as SVGEGT. The V end was cut by 2 bases, the J end by 0 bases, with 7 bases between. The CDR3 extends over 15 amino acids. CDR3 coding DNA: TGTGCCAGCAGTTACACCGGTACGAACACCGGGGAGCTGTTTTTT. Encoded protein: CASSYTGTNTGELFF.